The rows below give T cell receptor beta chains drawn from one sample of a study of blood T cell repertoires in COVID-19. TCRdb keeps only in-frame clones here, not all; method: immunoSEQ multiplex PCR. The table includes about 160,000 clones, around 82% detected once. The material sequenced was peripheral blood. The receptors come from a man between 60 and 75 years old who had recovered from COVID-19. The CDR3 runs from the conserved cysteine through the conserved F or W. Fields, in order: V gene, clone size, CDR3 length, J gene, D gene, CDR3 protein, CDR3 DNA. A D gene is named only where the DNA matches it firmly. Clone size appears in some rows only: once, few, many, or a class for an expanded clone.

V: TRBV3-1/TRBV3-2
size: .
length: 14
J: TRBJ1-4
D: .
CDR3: CASSLQGSNEKLFF
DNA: TGTGCCAGCAGCCTACAGGGTTCTAATGAAAAACTGTTTTTT

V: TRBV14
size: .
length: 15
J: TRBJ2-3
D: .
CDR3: CASSQVAGSTDTQYF
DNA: TGTGCCAGCAGCCAAGTCGCAGGGAGCACAGATACGCAGTATTTT

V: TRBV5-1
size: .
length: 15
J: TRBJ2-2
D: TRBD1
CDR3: CASSLADRATGELFF
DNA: TGCGCCAGCAGCTTGGCGGACAGGGCCACCGGGGAGCTGTTTTTT

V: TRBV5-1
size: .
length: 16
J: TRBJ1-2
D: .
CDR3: CASSFQTTGGNYGYTF
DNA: TGCGCCAGCAGCTTCCAAACGACAGGCGGCAACTATGGCTACACCTTC

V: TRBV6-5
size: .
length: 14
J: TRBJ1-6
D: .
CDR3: CASSYSRINSPLHF
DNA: TGTGCCAGCAGTTACAGCAGGATAAATTCACCCCTCCACTTT

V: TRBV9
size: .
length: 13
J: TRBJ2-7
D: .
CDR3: CASSAGQSYEQYF
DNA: TGTGCCAGCAGCGCTGGACAGTCCTACGAGCAGTACTTC

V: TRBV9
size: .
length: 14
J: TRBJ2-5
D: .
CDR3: CASSVAPTEETQYF
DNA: TGTGCCAGCAGCGTAGCTCCAACTGAAGAGACCCAGTACTTC

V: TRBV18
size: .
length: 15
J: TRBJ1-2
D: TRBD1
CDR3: CASSHSDRGNYGYTF
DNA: TGTGCCAGCTCACACTCCGACAGGGGGAACTATGGCTACACCTTC

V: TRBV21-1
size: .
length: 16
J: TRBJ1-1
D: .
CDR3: CASSLRIWGLDTEAFF
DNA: TGTGCCAGCAGCCTAAGAATTTGGGGCCTGGACACTGAAGCTTTCTTT

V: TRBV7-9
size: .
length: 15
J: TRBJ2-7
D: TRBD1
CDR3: CASSPWTGDLDEQYF
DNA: TGTGCCAGCAGCCCCTGGACAGGGGACCTGGACGAGCAGTACTTC

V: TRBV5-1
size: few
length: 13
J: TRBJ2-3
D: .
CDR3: CASSLELTDTQYF
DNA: TGCGCCAGCAGCTTGGAGCTCACAGATACGCAGTATTTT

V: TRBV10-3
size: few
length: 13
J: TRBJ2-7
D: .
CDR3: CAISNINSYEQYF
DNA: TGTGCCATCAGTAACATCAACTCCTACGAGCAGTACTTC

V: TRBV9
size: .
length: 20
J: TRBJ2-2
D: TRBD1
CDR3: CASSPRRGTGGVLDTGELFF
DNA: TGTGCCAGCAGCCCCCGAAGGGGGACAGGGGGCGTCCTGGACACCGGGGAGCTGTTTTTT

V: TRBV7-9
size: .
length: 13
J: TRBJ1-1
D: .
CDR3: CASSLGPSTEAFF
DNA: TGTGCCAGCAGCTTAGGCCCGAGCACTGAAGCTTTCTTT

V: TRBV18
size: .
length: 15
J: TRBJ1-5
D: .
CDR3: CASSPRDTGGQPQHF
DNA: TGTGCCAGCTCCCCCCGGGACACCGGCGGGCAGCCCCAGCATTTT

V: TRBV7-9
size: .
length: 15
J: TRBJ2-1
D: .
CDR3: CASSPPGIAHNEQFF
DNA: TGTGCCAGCAGCCCTCCCGGGATAGCCCACAATGAGCAGTTCTTC

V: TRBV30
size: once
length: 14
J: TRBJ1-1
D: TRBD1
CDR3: CAWTLGTGNDGAFF
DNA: TGTGCCTGGACCCTGGGGACAGGGAATGATGGAGCTTTCTTT

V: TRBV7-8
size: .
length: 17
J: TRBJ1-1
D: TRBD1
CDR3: CASSRGTGTLPETEAFF
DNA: TGTGCCAGCAGCAGGGGGACAGGAACTCTCCCGGAGACTGAAGCTTTCTTT

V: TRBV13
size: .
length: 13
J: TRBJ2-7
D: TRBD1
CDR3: CASSLGQIYEQYF
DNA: TGTGCCAGCAGCTTGGGACAGATCTACGAGCAGTACTTC

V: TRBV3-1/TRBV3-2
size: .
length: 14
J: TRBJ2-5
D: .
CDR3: CASSQGQGPETQYF
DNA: TGTGCCAGCAGCCAGGGTCAGGGGCCGGAGACCCAGTACTTC

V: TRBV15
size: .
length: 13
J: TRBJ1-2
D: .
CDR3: CATSSGGGYGYTF
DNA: TGTGCCACCAGCAGTGGAGGAGGCTATGGCTACACCTTC

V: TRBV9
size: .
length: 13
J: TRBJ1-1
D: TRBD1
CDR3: CASSRDRDTEAFF
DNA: TGTGCCAGCAGCCGTGACAGGGACACTGAAGCTTTCTTT

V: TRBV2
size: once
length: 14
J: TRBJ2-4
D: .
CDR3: CASSPTKNKNIQYF
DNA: TGTGCCAGCAGTCCTACTAAGAACAAAAACATTCAGTACTTC

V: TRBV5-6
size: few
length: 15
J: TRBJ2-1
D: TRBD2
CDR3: CASSLGTGGPSEQFF
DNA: TGTGCCAGCAGCTTGGGGACGGGGGGGCCGAGTGAGCAGTTCTTC

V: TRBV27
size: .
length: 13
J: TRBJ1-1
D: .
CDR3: CASSFGGDTEAFF
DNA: TGTGCCAGCAGTTTCGGAGGGGACACTGAAGCTTTCTTT

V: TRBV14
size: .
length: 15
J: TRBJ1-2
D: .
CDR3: CASSRIRGSDYGYTF
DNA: TGTGCCAGCAGCCGAATCAGGGGATCCGACTATGGCTACACCTTC

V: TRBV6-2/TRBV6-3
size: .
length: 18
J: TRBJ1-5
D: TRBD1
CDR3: CASSPGTGGARGNQPQHF
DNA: TGTGCCAGCAGTCCCGGGACAGGGGGCGCGAGAGGCAATCAGCCCCAGCATTTT

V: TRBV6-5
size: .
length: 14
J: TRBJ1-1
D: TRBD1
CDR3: CASSSRTGNTEAFF
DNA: TGTGCCAGCAGTAGCCGGACAGGGAACACTGAAGCTTTCTTT

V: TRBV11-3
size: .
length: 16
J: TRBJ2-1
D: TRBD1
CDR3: CASSLAGGAGYNEQFF
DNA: TGTGCCAGCAGCTTGGCAGGGGGCGCTGGGTACAATGAGCAGTTCTTC

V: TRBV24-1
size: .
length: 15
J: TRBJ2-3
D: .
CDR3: CATSDLAGDTDTQYF
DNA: TGTGCCACCAGTGATTTGGCCGGGGACACAGATACGCAGTATTTT

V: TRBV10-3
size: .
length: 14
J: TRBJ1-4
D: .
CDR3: CAISAGNGIEKLFF
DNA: TGTGCCATCAGTGCGGGGAACGGCATTGAAAAACTGTTTTTT

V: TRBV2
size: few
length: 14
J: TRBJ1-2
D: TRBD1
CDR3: CASSESLQGAPTTF
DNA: TGTGCCAGCAGTGAATCGCTGCAGGGGGCCCCGACCACCTTC

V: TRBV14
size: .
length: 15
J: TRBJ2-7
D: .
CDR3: CASSSTAGASYEQYF
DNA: TGTGCCAGCAGCTCAACTGCGGGGGCTTCCTACGAGCAGTACTTC

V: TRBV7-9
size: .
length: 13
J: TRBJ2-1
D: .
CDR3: CASSVTPDNEQFF
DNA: TGTGCCAGCAGCGTTACCCCGGACAATGAGCAGTTCTTC

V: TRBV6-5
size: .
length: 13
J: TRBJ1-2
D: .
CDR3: CASNPQNNYGYTF
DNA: TGTGCCAGCAATCCACAGAATAACTATGGCTACACCTTC

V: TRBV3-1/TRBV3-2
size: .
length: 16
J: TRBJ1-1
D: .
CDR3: CASSQAGGSMGTEAFF
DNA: TGTGCCAGCAGCCAAGCCGGTGGGAGTATGGGCACTGAAGCTTTCTTT